The present entry profiles one T cell receptor beta chain with its context. Assay: immunoSEQ multiplex PCR; the TCRdb copy retains only in-frame clones and omits some. This table holds approximately 120,000 clones, about four fifths found once. With 5 bases removed from V and 4 bases from J, the gap between germline ends came to 14 bases. This CDR3 is 14 amino acids long. Germline V gene sequence: CDR1 SGHVS, CDR2 FQNEAQ. This sample's time point: baseline pretreatment blood. Indicated treatment: 15 Gy SBRT to primary tumor, nephrectomy 4 weeks later. Radiation-treated patients gave blood at baseline, week 2 and week 4. The data originate from a study of radiation and T cells in renal cell carcinoma. Study details: Nephrectomy followed 15 Gy stereotactic body radiation by 4 weeks.

Specimen: blood, collected from a patient whose treatment included radiotherapy and nephrectomy. The TCR was taken from a woman aged 60-70 years with renal cell carcinoma. V gene TRBV7-8 combines with J gene TRBJ1-1; no firm D call. The chain's CDR3 is CASSPFVAFTEAFF. The DNA of the CDR3 is TGTGCCAGCAGCCCTTTTGTGGCATTCACTGAAGCTTTCTTT.